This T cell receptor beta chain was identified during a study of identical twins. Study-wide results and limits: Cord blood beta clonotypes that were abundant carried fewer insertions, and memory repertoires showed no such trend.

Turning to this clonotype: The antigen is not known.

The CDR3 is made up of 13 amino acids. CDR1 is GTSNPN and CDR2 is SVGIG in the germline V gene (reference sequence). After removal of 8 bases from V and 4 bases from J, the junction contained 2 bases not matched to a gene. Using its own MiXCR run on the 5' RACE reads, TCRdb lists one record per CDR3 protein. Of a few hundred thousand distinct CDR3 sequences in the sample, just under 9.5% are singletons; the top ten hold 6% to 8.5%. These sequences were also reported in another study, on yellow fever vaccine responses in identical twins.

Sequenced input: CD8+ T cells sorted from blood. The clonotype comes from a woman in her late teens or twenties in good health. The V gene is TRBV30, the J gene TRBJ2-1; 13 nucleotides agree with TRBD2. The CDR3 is CAGGLAGYNEQFF. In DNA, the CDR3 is TGTGCCGGGGGACTAGCGGGGTACAATGAGCAGTTCTTC. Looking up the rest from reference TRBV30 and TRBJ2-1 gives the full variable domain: SQTIHQWPATLVQPVGSPLSLECTVEGTSNPNLYWYRQAAGRGLQLLFYSVGIGQISSEVPQNLSASRPQDRQFILSSKKLLLSDSGFYLCAGGLAGYNEQFFGPGTRLTVL.